One and the same sample provided the 23 T cell receptor beta chains below, sequenced in a study of blood T cell repertoires in COVID-19. The assay was immunoSEQ multiplex PCR, and TCRdb's table has in-frame clones only and misses some. This sample yields about 260,000 clones, of which about 83% are seen a single time; approximately 2% belongs to the top ten. The sample taken for sequencing was PBMCs or T cells enriched from blood (not recorded which). Every receptor here comes from a woman aged 50 to 60 who had recovered from COVID-19.

This chain joins TRBV25-1 and TRBJ1-6, with D tentatively TRBD1 (5 bases). The V gene lost 4 bases and the J gene lost 4 bases, with 8 bases spanning the gap. The germline V gene has CDR1 MGHDK and CDR2 SYGVNS. The CDR3 loop spans 14 amino acids. The CDR3 spells CASSVGGYNSPLHF. Here the CDR3 DNA reads TGTGCCAGCAGTGTCGGGGGATATAATTCACCCCTCCACTTT.

The gene calls are TRBV27 and TRBJ1-4, with D possibly being TRBD1 (6 bases). The V gene's germline CDR1 is MNHEY and CDR2 SMNVEV (reference sequence). This CDR3 is built from 14 residues. The ends were cut back, 4 bases at V and 12 bases at J, with 18 bases in the middle. CDR3 nucleotide sequence: TGTGCCAGCAGTTCCGGACAGCTTACCGGGGAACTGTTTTTT. The encoded protein is CASSSGQLTGELFF.

The V call is TRBV7-9, the J call TRBJ1-5, with D perhaps matching TRBD1 (5 bases). The CDR3 contains 17 residues. Per germline, CDR1 SEHNR and CDR2 FQNEAQ (reference sequence). V was clipped by 1 base and J by 4 bases, with 17 bases between them. CDR3 region: CASSLVVGGPMNQPQHF. The CDR3 DNA reads TGTGCCAGCAGCTTAGTAGTGGGGGGACCGATGAATCAGCCCCAGCATTTT.

V gene TRBV5-8 combines with J gene TRBJ2-3, with a tentative D call TRBD2 (5 bases). Deletions cut 6 bases from V and 3 bases from J, with 20 bases between. Germline CDR1 and CDR2: SGHTS and YDEGEE. CDR3 length: 16 residues. This CDR3 is CASTSGWALKTDTQYF. CDR3 nucleotides: TGTGCCAGCACCTCGGGGTGGGCCCTGAAGACAGATACGCAGTATTTT.

The chain couples TRBV15 to TRBJ2-2; possible D gene TRBD2, 5 bases. Germline values: CDR1 LNHNV, CDR2 YYDKDF (reference sequence). V was cut by 3 bases and J by 9 bases, with 20 bases left in between. There are 16 residues in the CDR3. The CDR3 DNA follows: TGTGCCACCAGCAGGGCCCTTAGCGACCTCCGCTGGGAGCTGTTTTTT. Translated: CATSRALSDLRWELFF.

CDR3 nucleotide sequence: TGCGCCAGCAAAAGGCAGGGGGCTTCCACCGGGGAGCTGTTTTTT. It encodes CASKRQGASTGELFF. The chain joins TRBV5-1 to TRBJ2-2; 8 nucleotides line up with TRBD1. CDR3 length equals 15 residues. Germline CDR1 SGHRS, CDR2 YFSETQ. V lost 6 bases and J lost 4; bases outside the gene matches: 8.

The V and J genes are TRBV28 and TRBJ2-7; unclear D gene. The CDR3 covers 12 residues. Trimming took 4 bases from V and 6 from J, leaving 10 bases between them. Germline CDR1 reads MDHEN; CDR2 reads SYDVKM. The CDR3 DNA reads TGTGCCAGCAGTTACTCGCGTTTCGAGCAGTACTTC. Translation: CASSYSRFEQYF. The variable domain in full, completed from reference TRBV28 and TRBJ2-7, reads DVKVTQSSRYLVKRTGEKVFLECVQDMDHENMFWYRQDPGLGLRLIYFSYDVKMKEKGDIPEGYSVSREKKERFSLILESASTNQTSMYLCASSYSRFEQYFGPGTRLTVT.

This clone was detected only once. The chain has TRBV2 and TRBJ2-5; TRBD2 matches 7 bases. Losses at the gene ends were 6 bases for V and 4 bases for J; bases not matched to a gene: 5. Germline CDR1 and CDR2: SNHLY and FYNNEI. The CDR3 consists of 13 residues. CDR3 nucleotides: TGTGCCAGCAGCTTTCCGGGAGGAGAGACCCAGTACTTC. This sequence encodes CASSFPGGETQYF.

This sequence joins TRBV15 and TRBJ1-1; no firm D call. Trimming left V 11 bases short and J 2 bases short, with 18 bases between. The germline CDR1 and CDR2 sequences are LNHNV and YYDKDF (reference sequence). This CDR3 is built from 14 residues. In DNA, the CDR3 is TGTGCCTCCATAAATTATGGCATCAACACTGAAGCTTTCTTT. This codes for CASINYGINTEAFF.

The V gene is TRBV3-1 (or the pseudogene TRBV3-2), the J gene TRBJ1-1; D not certain. The CDR3 has 14 residues. Germline assignment: CDR1 LGHDT and CDR2 YNNKEL (reference sequence). Trimming left V 4 bases short and J 0 bases short, with 9 bases between. The CDR3 bases are TGTGCCAGCAGCCGTGGAGCGATGAACACTGAAGCTTTCTTT. This gives the protein CASSRGAMNTEAFF.

This chain links TRBV6-5 with TRBJ1-3; D is unresolved. Trimming took off 0 bases at V and 4 bases at J, with 13 bases between the two ends. CDR1 and CDR2 from the germline V gene are MNHEY and SVGAGI. The CDR3 sequence is 16 residues long. For the CDR3, the DNA is TGTGCCAGCAGTTACTCGATTGGGAGCTCGGGAAACACCATATATTTT. This gives the protein CASSYSIGSSGNTIYF.

The chain links TRBV7-2 to TRBJ1-2; weak D call: TRBD1 (5 bases). This CDR3 is built from 14 residues. Trimming stripped 3 bases from V and 7 bases from J, with 15 bases between. Germline V gene data show CDR1 as SGHTA and CDR2 as FQGNSA. CDR3 in DNA: TGTGCCAGCAGCTTCGGCAGCCGGAGGGGTGGCTACACCTTC. Amino acids: CASSFGSRRGGYTF.

The V and J genes are TRBV18 and TRBJ1-5; 9 nucleotides align to TRBD1. The germline CDR1 and CDR2 sequences are KGHSH and LQKENI. V shed 5 bases, J shed 4 bases, and the junction held 6 bases outside the gene matches. The CDR3 length is 15 residues. In DNA, the CDR3 is TGTGCCAGCTCATCCCGGGACAGGGATAATCAGCCCCAGCATTTT. Its protein is CASSSRDRDNQPQHF.

The J gene is TRBJ2-3, the V gene TRBV19; TRBD2 is a possible D gene (5 bases). The CDR3 contains 13 residues. Per germline, CDR1 LNHDA and CDR2 SQIVND (reference sequence). V was trimmed by 3 bases and J by 6 bases, leaving 10 bases between them. CDR3 coding DNA: TGTGCCAGTAGTATTGGGGAGCTGGATACGCAGTATTTT. The encoded protein is CASSIGELDTQYF.

V usage is TRBV7-9 and J usage is TRBJ2-1; 8 bases align to TRBD2. The J segment lost 7 bases and the V segment lost 4 bases, leaving 9 bases of the junction unmatched. Germline V lookup: CDR1 SEHNR, CDR2 FQNEAQ (reference sequence). This CDR3 contains 15 residues. The CDR3 DNA reads TGTGCCAGCAGCTCTGCGGGGGGCCGAGAGAATGAGCAGTTCTTC. Its protein product is CASSSAGGRENEQFF.

The chain recombines TRBV30 with TRBJ1-1; 8 nucleotides line up with TRBD1. The CDR3 runs to 13 residues. Germline loops: CDR1 GTSNPN, CDR2 SVGIG (reference sequence). The trim removed 3 bases at V and 6 bases at J, leaving 6 bases unmatched. In nucleotides, the CDR3 is TGTGCCTGGAGCGGGGACAGGTGGGCTGAAGCTTTCTTT. Residues: CAWSGDRWAEAFF.

V usage is TRBV10-3 and J usage is TRBJ1-6; weak D call: TRBD1 (5 bases). The CDR3 has 14 amino acids. The V end was cut by 6 bases, the J end by 7 bases, with 13 bases between. In germline, CDR1 is ENHRY, CDR2 SYGVKD. CDR3 bases: TGTGCCATCAGGCGGGACGGCACAAATTCACCCCTCCACTTT. It yields the protein CAIRRDGTNSPLHF.

This sequence joins TRBV11-2 and TRBJ2-1; TRBD1 matches 7 bases. V trimming: 6 bases; J trimming: 7 bases; junction bases outside the gene matches: 3. The CDR3 contains 12 residues. From germline, CDR1 is SGHAT and CDR2 FQNNGV. The CDR3 coding sequence is TGTGCCAGCAGATCAGGGGGAAATGAGCAGTTCTTC. It is translated as CASRSGGNEQFF.

The gene calls are TRBV6-5 and TRBJ2-1, with D possibly matching TRBD2 (6 bases). The CDR3 is 16 amino acids. The germline V and J ends were trimmed by 2 bases and 5 bases, with 16 bases remaining between them. Germline V gene sequence: CDR1 MNHEY, CDR2 SVGAGI. CDR3 residues: CASSYTGTLGNNEQFF. The CDR3 DNA is TGTGCCAGCAGTTACACCGGGACTCTGGGAAACAATGAGCAGTTCTTC.

The chain has TRBV7-2 and TRBJ1-2; D is ambiguous. CDR1 and CDR2 from the germline V gene are SGHTA and FQGNSA. The CDR3 spans 16 residues. V was clipped by 1 base and J by 5 bases, with 17 bases between them. CDR3 in DNA: TGTGCCAGCAGCTTAGGTAGAAACCGCGTTGCATATGGCTACACCTTC. Translated, it gives CASSLGRNRVAYGYTF.

This CDR3 is CAISEGSYEQYF. CDR3 bases: TGTGCCATCAGTGAGGGCAGCTACGAGCAGTACTTC. The J gene is TRBJ2-7, the V gene TRBV10-3; D unclear. CDR1 is ENHRY, CDR2 SYGVKD, per germline. The V and J ends lost 2 bases and 3 bases respectively, with 5 bases between them. CDR3 length: 12 amino acids.

This clone was detected only once. The J gene is TRBJ2-1, the V gene TRBV28; 7 nucleotides line up with TRBD1. V dropped 3 bases and J dropped 5; count of bases not matched to a gene: 4. The CDR3 sequence is 14 residues long. Germline V CDR1 and CDR2: MDHEN, SYDVKM. In DNA form, the CDR3 reads TGTGCCAGCAGTTTGGGGACAGTTAACAATGAGCAGTTCTTC. It encodes CASSLGTVNNEQFF.

The chain employs TRBV27 and TRBJ1-4, with D maybe TRBD1 (6 bases). This CDR3 spans 16 amino acids. The V and J ends lost 4 bases and 3 bases respectively, with 15 bases between them. Germline CDR1 and CDR2: MNHEY and SMNVEV (reference sequence). CDR3 in amino acids: CASSSRAGAANEKLFF. CDR3 sequence (DNA): TGTGCCAGCAGTTCCCGAGCGGGGGCAGCTAATGAAAAACTGTTTTTT.